This entry describes one T cell receptor beta chain. Its antigen remains unknown. The data were taken from a study of cytomegalovirus exposure and HLA in healthy donors. Researchers ran the PCR with 60 Vbeta and 13 Jbeta primers. The repertoire was sequenced with immunoSEQ multiplex PCR; TCRdb's copy has only in-frame clones and lacks some. Of fewer than 300,000 clones in the sample, roughly 89% were seen once. General study results and limits: Compared with the roughly 700-donor mean, an Asian-associated ancestry cluster reportedly had fewer N-insertions, according to a later analysis.

CDR1 is GTSNPN and CDR2 is SVGIG in the germline V gene (reference sequence). Trimming removed 2 bases at V and 3 bases at J, with 11 bases between. The CDR3 runs to 13 residues. Source material: PBMCs. V gene TRBV30 combines with J gene TRBJ2-7; no clear D. The sequence was obtained from a man aged 35-49 years in good health and CMV-seropositive. The CDR3 region has the DNA TGTGCCTGGAGTCCCAGGTTAGACTACGAGCAGTACTTC. This gives the protein CAWSPRLDYEQYF. Complete variable domain (other parts from reference TRBV30 and TRBJ2-7): SQTIHQWPATLVQPVGSPLSLECTVEGTSNPNLYWYRQAAGRGLQLLFYSVGIGQISSEVPQNLSASRPQDRQFILSSKKLLLSDSGFYLCAWSPRLDYEQYFGPGTRLTVT.